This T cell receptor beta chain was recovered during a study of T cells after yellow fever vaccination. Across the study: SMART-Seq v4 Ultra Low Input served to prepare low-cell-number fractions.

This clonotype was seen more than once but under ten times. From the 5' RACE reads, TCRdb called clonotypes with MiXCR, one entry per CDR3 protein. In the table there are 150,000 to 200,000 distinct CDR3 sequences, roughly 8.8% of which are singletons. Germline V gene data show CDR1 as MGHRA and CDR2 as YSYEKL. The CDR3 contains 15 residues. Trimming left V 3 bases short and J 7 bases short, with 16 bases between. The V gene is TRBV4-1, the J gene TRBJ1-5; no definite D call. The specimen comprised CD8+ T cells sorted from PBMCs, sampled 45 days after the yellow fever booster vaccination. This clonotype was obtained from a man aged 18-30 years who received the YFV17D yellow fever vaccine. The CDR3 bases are TGCGCCAGCAGCCACCCCGGGTTTAGGCCGCAGCCCCAGCATTTT. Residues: CASSHPGFRPQPQHF.